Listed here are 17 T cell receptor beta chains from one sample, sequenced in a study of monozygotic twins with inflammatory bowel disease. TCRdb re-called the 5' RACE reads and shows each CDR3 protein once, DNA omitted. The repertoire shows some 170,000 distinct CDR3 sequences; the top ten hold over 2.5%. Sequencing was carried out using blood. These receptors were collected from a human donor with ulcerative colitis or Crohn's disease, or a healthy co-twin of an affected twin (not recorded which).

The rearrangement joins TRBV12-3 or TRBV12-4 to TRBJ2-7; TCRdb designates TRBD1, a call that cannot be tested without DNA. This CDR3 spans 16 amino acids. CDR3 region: CASSFLGTGESYEQYF.

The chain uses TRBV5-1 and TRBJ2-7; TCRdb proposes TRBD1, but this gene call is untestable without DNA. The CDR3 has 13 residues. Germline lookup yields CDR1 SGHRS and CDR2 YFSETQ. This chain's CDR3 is CASSLGGRAEQYF.

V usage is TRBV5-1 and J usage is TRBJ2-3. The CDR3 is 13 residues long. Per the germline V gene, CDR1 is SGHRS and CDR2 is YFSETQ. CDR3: CASQDPGTDTQYF.

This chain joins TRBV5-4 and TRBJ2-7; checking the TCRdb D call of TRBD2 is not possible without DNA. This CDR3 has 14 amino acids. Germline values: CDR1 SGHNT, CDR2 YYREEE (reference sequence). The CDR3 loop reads CASATGTSLYEQYF.

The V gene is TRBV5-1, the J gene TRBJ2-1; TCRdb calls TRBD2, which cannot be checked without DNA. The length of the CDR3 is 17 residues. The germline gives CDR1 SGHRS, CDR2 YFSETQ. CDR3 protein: CASSWGLAGSSYNEQFF.

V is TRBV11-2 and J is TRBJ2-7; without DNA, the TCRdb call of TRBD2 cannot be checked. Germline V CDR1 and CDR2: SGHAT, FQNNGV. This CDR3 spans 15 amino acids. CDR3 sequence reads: CASSPSGLVSHEQYF. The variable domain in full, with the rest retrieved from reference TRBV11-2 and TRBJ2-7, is EAGVAQSPRYKIIEKRQSVAFWCNPISGHATLYWYQQILGQGPKLLIQFQNNGVVDDSQLPKDRFSAERLKGVDSTLKIQPAKLEDSAVYLCASSPSGLVSHEQYFGPGTRLTVT.

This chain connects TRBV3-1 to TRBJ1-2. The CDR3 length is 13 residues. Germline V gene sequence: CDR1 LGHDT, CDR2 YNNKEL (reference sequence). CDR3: CASSQARHYGYTF.

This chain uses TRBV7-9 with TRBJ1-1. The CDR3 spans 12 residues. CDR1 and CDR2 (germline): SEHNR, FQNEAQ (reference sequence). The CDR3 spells CASQLDNTEAFF.

The CDR3 here is CATSTSSGANVLTF. The chain has TRBV15 and TRBJ2-6. Germline V gene data show CDR1 as LNHNV and CDR2 as YYDKDF (reference sequence). The CDR3 extends over 14 amino acids.

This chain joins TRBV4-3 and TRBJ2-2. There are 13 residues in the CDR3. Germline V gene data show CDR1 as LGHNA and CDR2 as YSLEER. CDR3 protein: CASSQDHTGELFF.

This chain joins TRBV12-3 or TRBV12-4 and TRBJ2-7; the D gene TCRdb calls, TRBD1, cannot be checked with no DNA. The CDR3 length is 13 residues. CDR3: CASSQQGVHEQYF.

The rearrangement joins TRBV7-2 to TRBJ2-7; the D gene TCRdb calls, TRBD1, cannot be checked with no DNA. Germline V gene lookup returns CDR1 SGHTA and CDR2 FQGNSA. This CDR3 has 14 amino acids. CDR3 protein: CASSLGQGNYEQYF.

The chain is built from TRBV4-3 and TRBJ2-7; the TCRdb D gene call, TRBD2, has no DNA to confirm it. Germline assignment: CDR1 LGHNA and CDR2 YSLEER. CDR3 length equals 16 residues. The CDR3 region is CASSQDHGGRAWEQYF.

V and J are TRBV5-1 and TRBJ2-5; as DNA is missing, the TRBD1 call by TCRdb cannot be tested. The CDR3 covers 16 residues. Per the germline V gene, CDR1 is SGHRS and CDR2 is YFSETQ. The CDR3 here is CASSSGGRGVEETQYF.

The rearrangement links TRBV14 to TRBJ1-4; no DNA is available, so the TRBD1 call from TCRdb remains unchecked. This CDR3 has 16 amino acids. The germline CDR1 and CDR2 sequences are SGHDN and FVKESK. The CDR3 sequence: CASRQRRGTTNEKLFF.

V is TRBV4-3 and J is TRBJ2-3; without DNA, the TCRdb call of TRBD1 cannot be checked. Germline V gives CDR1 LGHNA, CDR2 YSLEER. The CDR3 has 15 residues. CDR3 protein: CASSQTGEFTDTQYF.

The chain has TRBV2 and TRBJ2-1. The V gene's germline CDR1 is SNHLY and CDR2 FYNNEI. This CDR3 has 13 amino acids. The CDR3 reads CASFRSSYNEQFF.